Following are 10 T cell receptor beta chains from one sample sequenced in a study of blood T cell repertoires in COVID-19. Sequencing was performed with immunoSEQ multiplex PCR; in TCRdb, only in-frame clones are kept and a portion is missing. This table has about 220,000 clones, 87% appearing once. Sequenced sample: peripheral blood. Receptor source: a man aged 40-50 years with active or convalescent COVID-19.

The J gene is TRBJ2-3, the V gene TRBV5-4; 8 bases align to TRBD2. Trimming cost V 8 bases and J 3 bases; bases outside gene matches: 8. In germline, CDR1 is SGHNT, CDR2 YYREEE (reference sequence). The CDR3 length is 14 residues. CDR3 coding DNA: TGTGCCAGTTATCCGGGACTAGGAACAGATACGCAGTATTTT. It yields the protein CASYPGLGTDTQYF.

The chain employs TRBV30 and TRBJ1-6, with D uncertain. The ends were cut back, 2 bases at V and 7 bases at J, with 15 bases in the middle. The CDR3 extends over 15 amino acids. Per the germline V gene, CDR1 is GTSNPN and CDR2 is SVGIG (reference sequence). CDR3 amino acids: CAWSIRTALNSPLHF. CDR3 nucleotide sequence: TGTGCCTGGAGTATTCGGACTGCGTTAAATTCACCCCTCCACTTT.

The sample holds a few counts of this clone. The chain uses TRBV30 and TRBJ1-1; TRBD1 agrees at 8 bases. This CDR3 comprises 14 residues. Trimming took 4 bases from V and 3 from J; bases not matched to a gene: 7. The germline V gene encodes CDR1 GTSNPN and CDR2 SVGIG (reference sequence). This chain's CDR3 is CAWKQGQAYTEAFF. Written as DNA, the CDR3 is TGTGCCTGGAAGCAGGGACAGGCGTACACTGAAGCTTTCTTT.

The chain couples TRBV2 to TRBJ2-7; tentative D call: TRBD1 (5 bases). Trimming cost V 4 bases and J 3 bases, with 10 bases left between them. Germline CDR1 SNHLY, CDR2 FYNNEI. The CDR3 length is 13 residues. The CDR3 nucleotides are TGTGCCAGCAGTGGCGCAGGGCACTACGAGCAGTACTTC. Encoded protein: CASSGAGHYEQYF. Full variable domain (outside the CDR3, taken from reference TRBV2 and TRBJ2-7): EPEVTQTPSHQVTQMGQEVILRCVPISNHLYFYWYRQILGQKVEFLVSFYNNEISEKSEIFDDQFSVERPDGSNFTLKIRSTKLEDSAMYFCASSGAGHYEQYFGPGTRLTVT.

CDR3: CASSSWGHRASGRKYEQYF. As DNA, the CDR3 is TGTGCCAGCAGTTCCTGGGGGCACCGAGCTAGCGGGAGAAAGTACGAGCAGTACTTC. The rearrangement links TRBV28 to TRBJ2-7; 10 bases are shared with TRBD2. The CDR3 consists of 19 residues. Trimming at V came to 4 bases and at J to 4 bases, leaving 19 bases not matched to a gene. From germline, CDR1 is MDHEN and CDR2 SYDVKM. Together with reference TRBV28 and TRBJ2-7, the CDR3 gives the full variable domain: DVKVTQSSRYLVKRTGEKVFLECVQDMDHENMFWYRQDPGLGLRLIYFSYDVKMKEKGDIPEGYSVSREKKERFSLILESASTNQTSMYLCASSSWGHRASGRKYEQYFGPGTRLTVT.

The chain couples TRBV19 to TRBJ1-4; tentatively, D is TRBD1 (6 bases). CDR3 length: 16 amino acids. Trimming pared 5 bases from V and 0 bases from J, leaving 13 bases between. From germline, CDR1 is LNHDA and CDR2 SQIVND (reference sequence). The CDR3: CASSSQGRATNEKLFF. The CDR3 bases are TGTGCCAGTAGTTCACAGGGAAGAGCAACTAATGAAAAACTGTTTTTT.

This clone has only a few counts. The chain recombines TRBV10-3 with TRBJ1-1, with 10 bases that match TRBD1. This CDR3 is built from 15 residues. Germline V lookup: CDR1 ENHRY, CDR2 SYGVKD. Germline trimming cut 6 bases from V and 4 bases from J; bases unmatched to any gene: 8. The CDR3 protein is CAIRTGTGVPTEAFF. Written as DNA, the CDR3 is TGTGCCATCAGAACCGGGACAGGGGTTCCCACTGAAGCTTTCTTT.

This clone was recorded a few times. CDR3 protein: CASSQNRHRLYGYTF. The CDR3 DNA sequence: TGTGCCAGCAGTCAAAATAGGCACAGGCTCTATGGCTACACCTTC. This rearrangement joins TRBV28 to TRBJ1-2, with TRBD1 as a possible D gene (5 bases). CDR3 length equals 15 residues. Trimming stripped 5 bases from V and 4 bases from J, with 17 bases between. Germline assignment: CDR1 MDHEN and CDR2 SYDVKM.

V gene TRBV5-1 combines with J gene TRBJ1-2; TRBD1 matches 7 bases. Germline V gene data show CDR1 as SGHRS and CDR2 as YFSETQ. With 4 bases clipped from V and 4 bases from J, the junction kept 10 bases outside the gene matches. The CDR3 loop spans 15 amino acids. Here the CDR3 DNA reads TGCGCCAGCAGCACGTGGTCACAGGGGACCTATGGCTACACCTTC. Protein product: CASSTWSQGTYGYTF.

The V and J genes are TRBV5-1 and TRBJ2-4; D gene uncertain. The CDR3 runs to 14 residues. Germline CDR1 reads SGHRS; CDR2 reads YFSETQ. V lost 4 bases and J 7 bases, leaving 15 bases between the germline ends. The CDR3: CASSPTTGYNIQYF. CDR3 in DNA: TGCGCCAGCAGCCCAACGACTGGATACAACATTCAGTACTTC.